The sequence of this TCR beta chain was determined in a study of graft-versus-host responses after intestinal transplantation. Points from the study as a whole: Levels of circulating GvH clones at their peak were associated with early post-transplant HvG declines.

The data were produced by immunoSEQ multiplex PCR, yet TCRdb's version contains in-frame clones alone and is incomplete. The sample has about 71,000 clones; about nine tenths are singletons. As to this clone: Its cognate antigen is unknown.

The source was unstimulated CD8+ T cells sorted from spleen or lymph node cells, collected before intestinal transplant. This clonotype was sampled from a human donor who received an intestinal transplant.

The CDR3 here is CASSVPGSGEETQYF. The CDR3 DNA reads TGTGCCAGCAGCGTACCCGGTAGCGGTGAAGAGACCCAGTACTTC. The chain is built from TRBV9 and TRBJ2-5; tentatively, D is TRBD2 (6 bases). Germline loops: CDR1 SGDLS, CDR2 YYNGEE. This CDR3 has 15 amino acids. The V and J ends lost 1 base and 3 bases respectively, with 13 bases between them.